This T cell receptor (beta chain) is drawn from a study of T-cell reconstitution after alpha-beta-depleted transplantation in children. General study points: Newly produced T cells mostly provided counts and TCRbeta diversity after one year, as hyperexpanded clones declined.

The germline gives CDR1 SGHRS, CDR2 YFSETQ. V was trimmed by 1 base and J by 1 base, leaving 10 bases between them. The CDR3 contains 15 residues. This clonotype was observed many times. Its specificity is unknown. Unique molecular identifiers were incorporated into the prepared TCRbeta library. Each CDR3 protein is one row after TCRdb ran MiXCR on the PCR reads. This sample has 780,000 or so distinct CDR3 sequences; under 20% occur once, and the top ten carry 5%. This chain uses TRBV5-1 with TRBJ2-3; D not certain. This clonotype was obtained from a male patient younger than 18 who had a stem cell transplant for acute lymphoblastic leukemia, so the T cells may come from the graft donor. This specimen was PBMCs, mostly from graft donor cells, taken 360 days after TCRalphabeta/CD19-depleted stem cell transplant. Here the CDR3 reads CASSLSGSGTDTQYF. DNA for the CDR3: TGCGCCAGCAGCTTGTCCGGTTCGGGCACAGATACGCAGTATTTT.